The clone carrying this T cell receptor (beta chain) showed up just a few times. Its target is unknown. This record belongs to a study of beta chain features in type 1 diabetes. Study-wide results and caveats: At VDJ recombination sites, type 1 diabetes patients had fewer insertions and more deleted nucleotides. TCRB CDR3 length was moderately but significantly reduced in all four CD4+ subsets of Type 1 diabetes patients. Because the template was cDNA, high-expressing cells might be over-represented.

Germline trimming cut 0 bases from V and 0 bases from J; bases unmatched to any gene: 7. There are 18 residues in the CDR3. Germline loops: CDR1 SEHNR, CDR2 FQNEAQ (reference sequence). The entirety of the isolated RNA underwent reverse transcription, so expressed TCRB transcripts were sequenced. Only in-frame clones appear in the TCRdb table, and some are missing; sequencing was by immunoSEQ multiplex PCR. Found here are 120,000 or so clones, roughly 15% of them singletons; the top ten hold 2.3%. This receptor was taken from a man aged 25 to 40 with type 1 diabetes. The chain couples TRBV7-9 to TRBJ2-3; TRBD2 agrees at 9 bases. Sequencing input: central memory CD4+ T cells from blood. The CDR3 region is CASSLAQASGTSTDTQYF. The CDR3 bases are TGTGCCAGCAGCTTAGCGCAAGCTAGCGGGACTAGCACAGATACGCAGTATTTT.